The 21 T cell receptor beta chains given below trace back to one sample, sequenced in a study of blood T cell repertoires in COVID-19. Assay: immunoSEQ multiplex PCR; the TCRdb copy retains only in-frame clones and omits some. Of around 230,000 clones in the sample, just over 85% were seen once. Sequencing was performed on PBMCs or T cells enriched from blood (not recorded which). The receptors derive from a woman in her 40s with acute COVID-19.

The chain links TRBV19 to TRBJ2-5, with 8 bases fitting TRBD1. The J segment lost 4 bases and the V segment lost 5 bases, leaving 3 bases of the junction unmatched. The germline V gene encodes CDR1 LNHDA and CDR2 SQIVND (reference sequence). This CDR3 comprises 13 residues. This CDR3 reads CASSSDRGETQYF. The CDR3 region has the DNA TGTGCCAGTAGTTCCGACAGGGGAGAGACCCAGTACTTC.

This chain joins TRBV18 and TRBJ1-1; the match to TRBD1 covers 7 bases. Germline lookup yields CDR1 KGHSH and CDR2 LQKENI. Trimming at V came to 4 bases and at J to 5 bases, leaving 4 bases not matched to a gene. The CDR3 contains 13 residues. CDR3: CASSQGQKTEAFF. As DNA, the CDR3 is TGTGCCAGCTCACAGGGACAGAAAACTGAAGCTTTCTTT.

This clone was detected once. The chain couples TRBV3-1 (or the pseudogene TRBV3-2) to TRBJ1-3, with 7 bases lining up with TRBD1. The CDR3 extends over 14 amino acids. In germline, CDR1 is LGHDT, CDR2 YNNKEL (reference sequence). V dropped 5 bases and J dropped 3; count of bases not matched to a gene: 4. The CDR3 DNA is TGTGCCAGCAGCTACGACAGGGATGGAAACACCATATATTTT. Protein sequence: CASSYDRDGNTIYF.

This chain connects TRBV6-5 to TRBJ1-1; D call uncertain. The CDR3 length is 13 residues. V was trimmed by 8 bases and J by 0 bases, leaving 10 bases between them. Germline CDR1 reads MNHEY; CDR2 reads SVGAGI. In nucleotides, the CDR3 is TGTGCCAGCGGGGAGGTGCTGAACACTGAAGCTTTCTTT. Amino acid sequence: CASGEVLNTEAFF.

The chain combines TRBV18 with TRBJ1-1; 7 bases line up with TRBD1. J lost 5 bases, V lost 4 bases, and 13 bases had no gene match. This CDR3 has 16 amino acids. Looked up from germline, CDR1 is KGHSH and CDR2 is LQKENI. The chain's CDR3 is CASSRNPQGSRTEAFF. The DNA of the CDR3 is TGTGCCAGCTCACGTAACCCACAGGGGTCGAGGACTGAAGCTTTCTTT.

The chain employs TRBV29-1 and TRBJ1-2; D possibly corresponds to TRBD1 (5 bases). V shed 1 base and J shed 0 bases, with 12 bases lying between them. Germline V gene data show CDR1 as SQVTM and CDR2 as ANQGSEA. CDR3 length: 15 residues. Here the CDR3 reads CSVEAEGLTNYGYTF. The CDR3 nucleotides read TGCAGCGTTGAAGCGGAGGGGCTAACTAACTATGGCTACACCTTC.

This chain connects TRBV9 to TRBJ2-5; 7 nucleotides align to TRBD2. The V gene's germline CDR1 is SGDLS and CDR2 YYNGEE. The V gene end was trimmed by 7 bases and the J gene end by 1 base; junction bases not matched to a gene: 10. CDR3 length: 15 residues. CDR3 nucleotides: TGTGCCAGCGGAGAGGGACTATTTAGCCAAGAGACCCAGTACTTC. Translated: CASGEGLFSQETQYF.

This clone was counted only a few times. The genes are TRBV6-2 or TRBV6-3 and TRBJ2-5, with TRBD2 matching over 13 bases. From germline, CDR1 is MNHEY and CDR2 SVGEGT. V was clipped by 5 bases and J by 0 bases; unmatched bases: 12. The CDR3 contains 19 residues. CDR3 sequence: CASSRRLAGGTSYQETQYF. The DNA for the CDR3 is TGTGCCAGCAGTCGCCGACTAGCGGGGGGCACGTCCTACCAAGAGACCCAGTACTTC.

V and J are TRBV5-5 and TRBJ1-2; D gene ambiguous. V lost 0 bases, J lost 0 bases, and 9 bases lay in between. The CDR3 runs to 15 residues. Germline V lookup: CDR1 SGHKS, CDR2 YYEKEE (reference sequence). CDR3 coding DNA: TGTGCCAGCAGCTTGGATGAGGGAGCTAACTATGGCTACACCTTC. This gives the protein CASSLDEGANYGYTF.

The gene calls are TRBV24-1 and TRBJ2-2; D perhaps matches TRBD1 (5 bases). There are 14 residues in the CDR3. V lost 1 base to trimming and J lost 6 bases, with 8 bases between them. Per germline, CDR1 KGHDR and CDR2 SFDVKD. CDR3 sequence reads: CATSDFAGSGELFF. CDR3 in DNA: TGTGCCACCAGTGATTTCGCAGGGTCCGGGGAGCTGTTTTTT.

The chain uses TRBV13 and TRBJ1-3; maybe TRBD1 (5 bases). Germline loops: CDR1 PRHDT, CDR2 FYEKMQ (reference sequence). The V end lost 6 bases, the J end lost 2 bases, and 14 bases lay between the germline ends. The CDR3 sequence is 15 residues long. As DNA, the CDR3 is TGTGCCAGCAGGTCGGGGTGGGGGGCTGGAAACACCATATATTTT. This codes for CASRSGWGAGNTIYF.

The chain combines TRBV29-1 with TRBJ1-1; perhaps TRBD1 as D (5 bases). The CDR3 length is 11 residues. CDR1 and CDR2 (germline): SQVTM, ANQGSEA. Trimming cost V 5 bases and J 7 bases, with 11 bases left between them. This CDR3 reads CSVRQIFEAFF. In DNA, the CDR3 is TGCAGCGTTCGACAGATATTTGAAGCTTTCTTT.

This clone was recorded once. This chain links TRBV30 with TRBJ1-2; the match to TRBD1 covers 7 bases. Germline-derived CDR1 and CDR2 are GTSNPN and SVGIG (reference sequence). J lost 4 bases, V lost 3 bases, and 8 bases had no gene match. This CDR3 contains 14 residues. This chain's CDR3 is CAWSGSGGGYGYTF. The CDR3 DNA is TGTGCCTGGAGCGGCTCAGGGGGAGGCTATGGCTACACCTTC.

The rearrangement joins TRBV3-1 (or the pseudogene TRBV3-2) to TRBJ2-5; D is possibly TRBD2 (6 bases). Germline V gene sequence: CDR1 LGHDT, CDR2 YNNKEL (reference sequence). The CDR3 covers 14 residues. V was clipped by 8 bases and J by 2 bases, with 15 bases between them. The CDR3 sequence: CASVGSGRQETQYF. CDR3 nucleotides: TGTGCCAGCGTGGGTAGCGGACGACAAGAGACCCAGTACTTC.

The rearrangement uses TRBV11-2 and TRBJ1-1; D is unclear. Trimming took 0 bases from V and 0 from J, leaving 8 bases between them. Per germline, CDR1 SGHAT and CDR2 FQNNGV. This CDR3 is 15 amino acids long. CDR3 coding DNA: TGTGCCAGCAGCTTAGATTGGGCGATGAACACTGAAGCTTTCTTT. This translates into CASSLDWAMNTEAFF.

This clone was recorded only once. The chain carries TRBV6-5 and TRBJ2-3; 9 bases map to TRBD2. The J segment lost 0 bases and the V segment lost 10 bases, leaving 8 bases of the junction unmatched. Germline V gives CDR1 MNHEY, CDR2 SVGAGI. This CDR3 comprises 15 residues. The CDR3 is CATRSGGPSTDTQYF. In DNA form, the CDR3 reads TGTGCCACTCGTAGCGGGGGTCCCAGCACAGATACGCAGTATTTT.

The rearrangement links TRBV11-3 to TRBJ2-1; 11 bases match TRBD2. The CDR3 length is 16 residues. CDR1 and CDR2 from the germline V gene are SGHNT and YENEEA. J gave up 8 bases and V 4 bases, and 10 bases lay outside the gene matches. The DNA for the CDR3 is TGTGCCAGCAGCTCTGTTAGCGGGGGGGCTCAGGATGAGCAGTTCTTC. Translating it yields CASSSVSGGAQDEQFF.

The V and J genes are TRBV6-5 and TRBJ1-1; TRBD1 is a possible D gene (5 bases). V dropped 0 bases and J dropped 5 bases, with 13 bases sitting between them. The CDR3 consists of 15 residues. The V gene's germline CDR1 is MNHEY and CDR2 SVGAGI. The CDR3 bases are TGTGCCAGCAGTTACTCGAGGACACTGAGAACTGAAGCTTTCTTT. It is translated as CASSYSRTLRTEAFF.

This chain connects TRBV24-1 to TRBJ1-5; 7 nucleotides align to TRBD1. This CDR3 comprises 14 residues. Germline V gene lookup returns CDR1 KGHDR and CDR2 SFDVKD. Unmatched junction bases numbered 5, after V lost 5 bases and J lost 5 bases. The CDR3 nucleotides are TGTGCCACCAGTGCGACAGGGCGAGATCAGCCCCAGCATTTT. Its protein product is CATSATGRDQPQHF.

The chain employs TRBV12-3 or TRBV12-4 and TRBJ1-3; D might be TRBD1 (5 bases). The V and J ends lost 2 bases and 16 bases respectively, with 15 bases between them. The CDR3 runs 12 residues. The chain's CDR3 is CASSLTLGAGYF. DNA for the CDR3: TGTGCCAGCAGTTTAACGTTAGGGGCAGGCTATTTT.

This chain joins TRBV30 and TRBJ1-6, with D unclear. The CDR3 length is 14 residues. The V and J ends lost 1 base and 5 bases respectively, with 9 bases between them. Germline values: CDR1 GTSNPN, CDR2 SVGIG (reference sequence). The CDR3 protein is CAWSGELNNSPLHF. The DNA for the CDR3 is TGTGCCTGGAGTGGAGAGCTGAATAATTCACCCCTCCACTTT.